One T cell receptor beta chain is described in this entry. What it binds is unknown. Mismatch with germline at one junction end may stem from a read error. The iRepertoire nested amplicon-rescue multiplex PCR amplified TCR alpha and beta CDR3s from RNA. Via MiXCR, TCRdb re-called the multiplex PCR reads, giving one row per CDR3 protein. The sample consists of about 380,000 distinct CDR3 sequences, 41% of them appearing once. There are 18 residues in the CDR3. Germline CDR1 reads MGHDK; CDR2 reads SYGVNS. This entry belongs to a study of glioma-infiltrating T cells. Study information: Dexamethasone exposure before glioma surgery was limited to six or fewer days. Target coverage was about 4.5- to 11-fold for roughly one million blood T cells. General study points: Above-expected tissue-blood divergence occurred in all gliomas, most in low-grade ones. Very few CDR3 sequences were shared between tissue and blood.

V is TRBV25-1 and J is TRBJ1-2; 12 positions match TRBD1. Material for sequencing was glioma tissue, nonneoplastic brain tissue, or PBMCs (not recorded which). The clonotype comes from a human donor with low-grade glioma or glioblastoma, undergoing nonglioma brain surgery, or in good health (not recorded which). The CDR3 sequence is CASTTNRGGTGGHYGCTF. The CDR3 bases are TGTGCCAGCACCACAAACCGGGGCGGGACAGGGGGCCACTATGGCTGCACCTTC.